These 16 T cell receptor beta chains originate from one sample sequenced in a study of T cell clonotyping in hematopoietic cell transplantation. Time point defined: recipient sample about 28 days before transplant, after cytoreduction. Some clones are missing from TCRdb's copy, which holds only in-frame ones; the method was immunoSEQ multiplex PCR. Of approximately 9,300 clones in the sample, about nine tenths were seen once. The sequences come from peripheral blood mononuclear cells, collected before stem cell transplant. The receptor set was obtained from a woman aged 45-60 years with chronic myeloid leukemia. Some clones in this sample may be carry-over from other donors' samples.

This sequence joins TRBV27 and TRBJ2-1; 9 positions match TRBD1. CDR3 length: 16 residues. Germline V CDR1 and CDR2: MNHEY, SMNVEV (reference sequence). V dropped 6 bases and J dropped 9; count of bases not matched to a gene: 15. CDR3 sequence (DNA): TGTGCCAGCAGCCTTGGGACAGGGCGCTTCTACGGTGAGCAGTTCTTC. Protein sequence: CASSLGTGRFYGEQFF.

The rearrangement uses TRBV2 and TRBJ2-2; possibly TRBD2 for D (6 bases). Trimming shortened V by 3 bases and J by 5 bases, and 10 bases separated the two germline ends. This CDR3 is built from 14 residues. CDR1 and CDR2 (germline): SNHLY, FYNNEI. Here the CDR3 DNA reads TGTGCCAGCAGTGAGCGGGATCGGACCGGGGAGCTGTTTTTT. It encodes CASSERDRTGELFF.

The J gene is TRBJ2-5, the V gene TRBV9, with a possible D match to TRBD2 (5 bases). Germline CDR1 is SGDLS and CDR2 is YYNGEE. V shed 4 bases and J shed 4 bases, with 14 bases lying between them. The CDR3 has 14 residues. The CDR3 DNA reads TGTGCCAGCAGCACAGACCGTGGAGGAGAGACCCAGTACTTC. It encodes CASSTDRGGETQYF.

The gene calls are TRBV2 and TRBJ2-2, with D perhaps assigned TRBD1 or TRBD2 (5 bases each). Germline V gives CDR1 SNHLY, CDR2 FYNNEI. Trimming cost V 6 bases and J 4 bases, with 15 bases left between them. The CDR3 covers 15 residues. The CDR3: CASRGRGSRTGELFF. The CDR3 bases are TGTGCCAGCAGGGGACGAGGGTCACGCACCGGGGAGCTGTTTTTT.

The gene calls are TRBV30 and TRBJ1-2; D is ambiguous. The germline CDR1 and CDR2 sequences are GTSNPN and SVGIG (reference sequence). The ends were cut back, 2 bases at V and 4 bases at J, with 8 bases in the middle. CDR3 length: 12 amino acids. The chain's CDR3 is CAWSLLGYGYTF. DNA for the CDR3: TGTGCCTGGAGTTTATTAGGCTATGGCTACACCTTC. The full variable domain, with the rest looked up from reference TRBV30 and TRBJ1-2, is SQTIHQWPATLVQPVGSPLSLECTVEGTSNPNLYWYRQAAGRGLQLLFYSVGIGQISSEVPQNLSASRPQDRQFILSSKKLLLSDSGFYLCAWSLLGYGYTFGSGTRLTVV.

This chain uses TRBV28 with TRBJ1-5; a possible D gene is TRBD1 (6 bases). The germline gives CDR1 MDHEN, CDR2 SYDVKM. Deletions cut 3 bases from V and 3 bases from J, with 9 bases between. The CDR3 extends over 14 amino acids. In DNA, the CDR3 is TGTGCCAGCAGTTTCGGACAGATCAATCAGCCCCAGCATTTT. Amino acid sequence: CASSFGQINQPQHF.

The V call is TRBV10-3, the J call TRBJ2-7, with TRBD2 matching 10 bases. The CDR3 totals 15 residues. The ends lost 2 bases at V and 1 base at J; junction bases unmatched: 2. Germline-derived CDR1 and CDR2 are ENHRY and SYGVKD. The CDR3 region has the DNA TGTGCCATCAGTGAGGGACTAGCGGTATCCTACGAGCAGTACTTC. Translated, it gives CAISEGLAVSYEQYF.

The chain combines TRBV28 with TRBJ2-7, with 10 bases lining up with TRBD1. V shed 1 base and J 5 bases; nucleotides not matched to a gene: 8. CDR3 length equals 16 residues. CDR1 and CDR2 from the germline V gene are MDHEN and SYDVKM. The CDR3 nucleotides read TGTGCCAGCAGTTTATTGATCGGGACAGGGGTCCACGAGCAGTACTTC. Its protein product is CASSLLIGTGVHEQYF.

The chain uses TRBV19 and TRBJ1-5; maybe TRBD1 (5 bases). V was pared by 3 bases and J by 0 bases, with 12 bases between. The CDR3 length is 16 residues. Germline V gives CDR1 LNHDA, CDR2 SQIVND (reference sequence). The CDR3 loop reads CASSISGGDSNQPQHF. DNA of the CDR3: TGTGCCAGTAGTATTTCGGGGGGGGATAGCAATCAGCCCCAGCATTTT.

Only one count was recorded for this clone. The chain couples TRBV7-2 to TRBJ2-7; TRBD1 agrees at 7 bases. Germline V gene lookup returns CDR1 SGHTA and CDR2 FQGNSA. J lost 3 bases, V lost 3 bases, and 11 bases had no gene match. The CDR3 is made up of 16 amino acids. The DNA of the CDR3 is TGTGCCAGCAGCTTTTTACCTCCCGGACAGGACTACGAGCAGTACTTC. It is translated as CASSFLPPGQDYEQYF. Full variable domain (outside the CDR3, taken from reference TRBV7-2 and TRBJ2-7): GAGVSQSPSNKVTEKGKDVELRCDPISGHTALYWYRQSLGQGLEFLIYFQGNSAPDKSGLPSDRFSAERTGGSVSTLTIQRTQQEDSAVYLCASSFLPPGQDYEQYFGPGTRLTVT.

This clone was recorded a few times. This rearrangement joins TRBV27 to TRBJ1-2; TRBD1 matches 9 bases. The CDR3 covers 14 residues. Trimming cost V 5 bases and J 9 bases; bases outside gene matches: 10. Germline lookup yields CDR1 MNHEY and CDR2 SMNVEV (reference sequence). In nucleotides, the CDR3 is TGTGCCAGCAGTGCCGGGACAGGGCTATCTAGCTACACCTTC. This sequence encodes CASSAGTGLSSYTF.

V gene TRBV2 combines with J gene TRBJ2-7; 8 positions match TRBD1. The V gene's germline CDR1 is SNHLY and CDR2 FYNNEI. The V gene end was trimmed by 3 bases and the J gene end by 6 bases; junction bases not matched to a gene: 10. The CDR3 sequence is 15 residues long. Here the CDR3 reads CASSEIQGGSGEQYF. In DNA, the CDR3 is TGTGCCAGCAGTGAGATACAGGGGGGATCGGGCGAGCAGTACTTC.

The V call is TRBV30, the J call TRBJ2-6; D ambiguous. Per the germline V gene, CDR1 is GTSNPN and CDR2 is SVGIG (reference sequence). This CDR3 is built from 14 residues. The V end was cut by 7 bases, the J end by 1 base, with 11 bases between. This chain's CDR3 is CALFSVSGANVLTF. Here the CDR3 DNA reads TGTGCCTTATTCTCCGTTTCTGGGGCCAACGTCCTGACTTTC.

V usage is TRBV5-4 and J usage is TRBJ2-5; D ambiguous. Germline CDR1 and CDR2: SGHNT and YYREEE (reference sequence). The CDR3 sequence is 14 residues long. Trimming took off 0 bases at V and 7 bases at J, with 13 bases between the two ends. CDR3 amino acids: CASSLAGQIRTQYF. Here the CDR3 DNA reads TGTGCCAGCAGCTTGGCCGGGCAGATAAGGACCCAGTACTTC.

V gene TRBV7-2 combines with J gene TRBJ2-2; 9 nucleotides agree with TRBD2. Germline CDR1 reads SGHTA; CDR2 reads FQGNSA. CDR3 size: 15 residues. Losses at the gene ends were 6 bases for V and 7 bases for J; bases not matched to a gene: 9. The CDR3 sequence is CASSSSGASGGELFF. CDR3 DNA: TGTGCCAGCAGTTCTAGCGGGGCCTCTGGCGGGGAGCTGTTTTTT.

The V gene is TRBV5-4, the J gene TRBJ1-2; 11 bases line up with TRBD1. Germline V gene data show CDR1 as SGHNT and CDR2 as YYREEE (reference sequence). The CDR3 contains 14 residues. With 3 bases clipped from V and 4 bases from J, the junction kept 2 bases outside the gene matches. The CDR3 DNA reads as TGTGCCAGCAGCTGGGGACAGGGGGGCTATGGCTACACCTTC. As protein: CASSWGQGGYGYTF. The variable domain in full, completed from reference TRBV5-4 and TRBJ1-2, reads ETGVTQSPTHLIKTRGQQVTLRCSSQSGHNTVSWYQQALGQGPQFIFQYYREEENGRGNFPPRFSGLQFPNYSSELNVNALELDDSALYLCASSWGQGGYGYTFGSGTRLTVV.